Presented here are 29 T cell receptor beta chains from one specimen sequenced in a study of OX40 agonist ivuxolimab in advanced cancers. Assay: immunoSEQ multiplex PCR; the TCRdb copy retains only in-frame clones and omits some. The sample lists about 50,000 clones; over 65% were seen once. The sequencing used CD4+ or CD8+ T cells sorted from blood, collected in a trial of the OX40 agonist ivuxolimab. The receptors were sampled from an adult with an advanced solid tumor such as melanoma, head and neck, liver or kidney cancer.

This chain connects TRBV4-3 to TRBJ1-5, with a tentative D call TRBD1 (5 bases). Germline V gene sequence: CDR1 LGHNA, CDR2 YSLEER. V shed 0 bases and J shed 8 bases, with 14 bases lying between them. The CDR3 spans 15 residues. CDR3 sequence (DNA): TGCGCCAGCAGCCAAGATTGGGGCAGTGGGGAGCCCCAGCATTTT. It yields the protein CASSQDWGSGEPQHF.

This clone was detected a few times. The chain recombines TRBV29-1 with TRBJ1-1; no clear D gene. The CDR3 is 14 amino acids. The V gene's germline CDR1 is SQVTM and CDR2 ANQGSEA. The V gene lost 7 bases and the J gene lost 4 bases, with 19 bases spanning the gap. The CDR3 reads CSAGSQVGSTEAFF. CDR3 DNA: TGCAGCGCCGGATCCCAGGTGGGGAGCACTGAAGCTTTCTTT.

This chain's CDR3 is CASRDRTNQPQHF. CDR3 nucleotides: TGTGCCAGTCGGGACAGAACTAATCAGCCCCAGCATTTT. This chain links TRBV19 with TRBJ1-5, with 7 positions matching TRBD1. V shed 8 bases, J shed 4 bases, and the junction held 5 bases outside the gene matches. CDR1 is LNHDA, CDR2 SQIVND, per germline (reference sequence). The CDR3 spans 13 residues.

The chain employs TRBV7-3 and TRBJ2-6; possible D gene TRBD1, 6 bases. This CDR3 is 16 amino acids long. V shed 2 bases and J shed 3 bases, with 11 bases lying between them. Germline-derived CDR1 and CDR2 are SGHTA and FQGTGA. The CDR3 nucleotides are TGTGCCAGCAGCTTACAGGGGCAGTTTGGGGCCAACGTCCTGACTTTC. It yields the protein CASSLQGQFGANVLTF.

In DNA, the CDR3 is TGTGCCAGCAGCTTAGGCGGCAGAAGCGGGAGTAATGAGCAGTTCTTC. Translating gives CASSLGGRSGSNEQFF. The rearrangement links TRBV7-2 to TRBJ2-1; 8 nucleotides agree with TRBD2. Germline lookup yields CDR1 SGHTA and CDR2 FQGNSA. V was clipped by 1 base and J by 7 bases; unmatched bases: 9. CDR3 size: 16 residues.

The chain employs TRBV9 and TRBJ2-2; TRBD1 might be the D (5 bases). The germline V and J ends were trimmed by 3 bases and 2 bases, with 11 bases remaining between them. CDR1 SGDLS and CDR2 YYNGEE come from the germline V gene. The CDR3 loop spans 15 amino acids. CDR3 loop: CASSARTTNTGELFF. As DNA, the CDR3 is TGTGCCAGCAGCGCTAGGACAACTAACACCGGGGAGCTGTTTTTT.

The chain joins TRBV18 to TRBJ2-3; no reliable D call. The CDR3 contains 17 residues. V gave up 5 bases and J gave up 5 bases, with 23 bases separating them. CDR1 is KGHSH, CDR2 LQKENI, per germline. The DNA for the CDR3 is TGTGCCAGCTCAGCCACAAACCTTGATATGGATCAAGATACGCAGTATTTT. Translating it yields CASSATNLDMDQDTQYF.

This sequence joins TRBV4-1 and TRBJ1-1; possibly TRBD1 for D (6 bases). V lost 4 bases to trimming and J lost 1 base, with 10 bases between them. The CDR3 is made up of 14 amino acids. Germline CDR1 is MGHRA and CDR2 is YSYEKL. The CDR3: CASSRRQENTEAFF. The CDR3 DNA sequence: TGCGCCAGCAGCCGGAGACAGGAGAACACTGAAGCTTTCTTT.

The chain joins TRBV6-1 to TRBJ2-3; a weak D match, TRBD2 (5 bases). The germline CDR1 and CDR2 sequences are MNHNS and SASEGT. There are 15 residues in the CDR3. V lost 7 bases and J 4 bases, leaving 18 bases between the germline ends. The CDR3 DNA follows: TGTGCCAGCAAGGCCACCGGGGTGGTTGCAGATACGCAGTATTTT. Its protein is CASKATGVVADTQYF.

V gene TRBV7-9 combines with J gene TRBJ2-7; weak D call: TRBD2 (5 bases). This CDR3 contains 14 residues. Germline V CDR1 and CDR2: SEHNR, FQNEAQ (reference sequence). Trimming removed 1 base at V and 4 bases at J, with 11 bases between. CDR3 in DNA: TGTGCCAGCAGCTTAGGCGGTGAGGGTTACGAGCAGTACTTC. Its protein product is CASSLGGEGYEQYF.

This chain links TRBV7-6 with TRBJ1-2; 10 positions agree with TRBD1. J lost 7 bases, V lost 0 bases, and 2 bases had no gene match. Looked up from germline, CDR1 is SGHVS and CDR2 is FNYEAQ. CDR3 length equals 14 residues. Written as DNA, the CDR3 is TGTGCCAGCAGCTTAGCGGGGACAGGGGTTGGCTACACCTTC. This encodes CASSLAGTGVGYTF.

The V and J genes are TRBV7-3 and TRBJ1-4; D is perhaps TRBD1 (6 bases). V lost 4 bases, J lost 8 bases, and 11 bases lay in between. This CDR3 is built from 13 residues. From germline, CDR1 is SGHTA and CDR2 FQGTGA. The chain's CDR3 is CASSSGVGEKLFF. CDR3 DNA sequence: TGTGCCAGCAGCTCAGGGGTCGGGGAAAAACTGTTTTTT.

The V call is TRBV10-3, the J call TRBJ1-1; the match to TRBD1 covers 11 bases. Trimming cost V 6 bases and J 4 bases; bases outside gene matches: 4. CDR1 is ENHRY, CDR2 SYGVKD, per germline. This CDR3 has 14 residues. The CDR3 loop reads CAIRPGQGVTEAFF. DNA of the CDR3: TGTGCCATCAGGCCGGGACAGGGGGTCACTGAAGCTTTCTTT.

CDR3 protein: CASSQVLQGEGYTF. The CDR3 nucleotides are TGTGCCAGCAGCCAAGTCTTACAGGGAGAGGGCTACACCTTC. The genes are TRBV4-2 and TRBJ1-2; D is perhaps TRBD1 (6 bases). The CDR3 spans 14 residues. V was pared by 1 base and J by 8 bases, with 14 bases between. Germline lookup yields CDR1 LGHNA and CDR2 YNFKEQ.

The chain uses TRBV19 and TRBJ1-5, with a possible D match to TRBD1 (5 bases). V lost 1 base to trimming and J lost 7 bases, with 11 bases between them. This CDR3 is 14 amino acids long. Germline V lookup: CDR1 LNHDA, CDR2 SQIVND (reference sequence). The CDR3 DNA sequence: TGTGCCAGTAGTATAGGCAGGGTGGCGCAGCCCCAGCATTTT. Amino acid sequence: CASSIGRVAQPQHF.

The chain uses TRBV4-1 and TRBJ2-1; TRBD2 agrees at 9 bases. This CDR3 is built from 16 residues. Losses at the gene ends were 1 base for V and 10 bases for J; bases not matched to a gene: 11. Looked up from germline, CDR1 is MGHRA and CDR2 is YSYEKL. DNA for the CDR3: TGCGCCAGCAGCCAAGTGGGGACTGGCGGGAGGGCGGAGCAGTTCTTC. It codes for CASSQVGTGGRAEQFF.

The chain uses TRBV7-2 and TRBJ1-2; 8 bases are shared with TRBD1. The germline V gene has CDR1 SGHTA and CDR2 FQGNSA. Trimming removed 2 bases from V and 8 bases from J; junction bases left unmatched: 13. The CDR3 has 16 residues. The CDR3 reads CASSLYPLDRGQGYTF. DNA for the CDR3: TGTGCCAGCAGCTTATACCCCCTTGACAGGGGACAAGGCTACACCTTC.

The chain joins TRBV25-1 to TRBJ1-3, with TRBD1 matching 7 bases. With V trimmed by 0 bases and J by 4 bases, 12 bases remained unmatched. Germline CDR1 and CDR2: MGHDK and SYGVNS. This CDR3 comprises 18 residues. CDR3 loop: CASSEYGVEGAQGNTIYF. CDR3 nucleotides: TGTGCCAGCAGTGAATACGGTGTGGAGGGGGCGCAAGGAAACACCATATATTTT.

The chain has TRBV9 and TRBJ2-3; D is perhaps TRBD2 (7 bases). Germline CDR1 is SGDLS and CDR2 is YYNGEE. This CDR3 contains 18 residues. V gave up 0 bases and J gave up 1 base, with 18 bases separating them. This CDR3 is CASSVASSAGGRTDTQYF. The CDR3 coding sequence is TGTGCCAGCAGCGTAGCCAGTTCGGCCGGGGGGCGCACAGATACGCAGTATTTT.

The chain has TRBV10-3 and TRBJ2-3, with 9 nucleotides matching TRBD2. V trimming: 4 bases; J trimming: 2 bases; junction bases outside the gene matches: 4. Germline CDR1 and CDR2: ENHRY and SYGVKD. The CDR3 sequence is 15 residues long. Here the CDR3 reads CAISASGGHTDTQYF. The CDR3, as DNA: TGTGCCATCAGTGCAAGCGGGGGGCACACAGATACGCAGTATTTT.

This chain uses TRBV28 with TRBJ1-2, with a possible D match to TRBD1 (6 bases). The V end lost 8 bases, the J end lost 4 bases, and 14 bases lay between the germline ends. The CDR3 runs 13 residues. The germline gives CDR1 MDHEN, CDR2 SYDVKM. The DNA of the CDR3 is TGTGCCAGCTCACAGGGATGGGGCTATGGCTACACCTTC. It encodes CASSQGWGYGYTF.

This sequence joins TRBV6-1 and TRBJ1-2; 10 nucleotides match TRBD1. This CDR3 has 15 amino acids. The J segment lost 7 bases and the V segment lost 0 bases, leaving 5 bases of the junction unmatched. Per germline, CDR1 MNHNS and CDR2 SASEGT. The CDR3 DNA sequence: TGTGCCAGCAGTGAAGCGGACAGGGGGATCAGTGGCTACACCTTC. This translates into CASSEADRGISGYTF.

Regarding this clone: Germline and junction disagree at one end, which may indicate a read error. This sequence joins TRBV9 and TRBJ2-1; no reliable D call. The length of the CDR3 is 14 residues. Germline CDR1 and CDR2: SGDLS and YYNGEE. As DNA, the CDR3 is TGTGCCAGCACCGTAGGTAACAGTCACAATGAGCAGTTCTTC. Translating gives CASTVGNSHNEQFF.

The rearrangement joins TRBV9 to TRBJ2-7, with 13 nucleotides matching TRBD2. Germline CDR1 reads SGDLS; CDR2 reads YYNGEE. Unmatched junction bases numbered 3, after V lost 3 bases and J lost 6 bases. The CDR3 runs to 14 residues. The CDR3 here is CASSGGLAGTEQYF. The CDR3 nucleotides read TGTGCCAGCAGCGGGGGACTAGCGGGGACCGAGCAGTACTTC.

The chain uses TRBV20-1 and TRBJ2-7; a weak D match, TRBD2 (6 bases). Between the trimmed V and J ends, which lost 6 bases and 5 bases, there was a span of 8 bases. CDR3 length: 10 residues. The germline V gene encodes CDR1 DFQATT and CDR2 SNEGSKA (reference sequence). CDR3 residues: CSAWGDEQYF. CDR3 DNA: TGCAGTGCCTGGGGGGACGAGCAGTACTTC.

The chain's CDR3 is CAWSVLISGFTDTQYF. DNA for the CDR3: TGTGCCTGGAGTGTACTCATTAGCGGTTTCACAGATACGCAGTATTTT. J is TRBJ2-3 and V is TRBV30; TRBD2 might be the D (6 bases). The CDR3 sequence is 16 residues long. Between the trimmed V and J ends, which lost 0 bases and 2 bases, there was a span of 15 bases. Germline V gene sequence: CDR1 GTSNPN, CDR2 SVGIG (reference sequence).

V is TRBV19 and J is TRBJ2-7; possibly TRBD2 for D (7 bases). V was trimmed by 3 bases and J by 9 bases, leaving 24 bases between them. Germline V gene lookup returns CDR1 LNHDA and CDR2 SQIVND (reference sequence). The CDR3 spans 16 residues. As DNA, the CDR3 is TGTGCCAGTAGTATCGGGGCCGGACAGCGGGGCGAGGGGCAGTACTTC. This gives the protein CASSIGAGQRGEGQYF.

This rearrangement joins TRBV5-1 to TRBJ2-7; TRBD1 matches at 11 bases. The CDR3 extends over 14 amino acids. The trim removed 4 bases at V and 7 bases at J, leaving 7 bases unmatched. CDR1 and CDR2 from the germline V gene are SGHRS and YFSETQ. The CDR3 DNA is TGCGCCAGCAGCCAGGGACAGGGGGGCGGGGAGCAGTACTTC. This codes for CASSQGQGGGEQYF.

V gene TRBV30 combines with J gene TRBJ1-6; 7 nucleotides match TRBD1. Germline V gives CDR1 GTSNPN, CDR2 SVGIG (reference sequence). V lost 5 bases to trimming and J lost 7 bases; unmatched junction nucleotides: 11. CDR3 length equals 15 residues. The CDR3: CAWHRRGQQNSPLHF. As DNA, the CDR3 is TGTGCCTGGCACAGAAGGGGACAGCAAAATTCACCCCTCCACTTT.